This TCR beta chain was captured in a study of cytotoxic CD8 clonotypes in ibrutinib-treated CLL. About the research overall: The subjects consisted of approximately ten relapsed/refractory and around 15 treatment-naive individuals, with about 17 IGHV unmutated. Partial responses numbered some 25 and complete responses 2; after a median about 68 months, roughly 14 stayed remitted and about twelve progressed.

The source of about 2 micrograms of genomic DNA for TCR beta libraries was cryopreserved PBMCs. V was shortened by 6 bases and J by 4 bases, with 15 bases between the two germline ends. Germline-derived CDR1 and CDR2 are MNHEY and SMNVEV (reference sequence). This CDR3 has 14 amino acids. Sequencing was designed to attain a depth spanning 1 in 200,000 to 1 in 1 million T cells. Generated by immunoSEQ multiplex PCR, the TCRdb table keeps only in-frame clones and is missing some. The sample carries some 150,000 clones, 80% recorded once. The origin of this receptor is a human donor with chronic lymphocytic leukemia. The sample in question was PBMCs, obtained after 36 months of ibrutinib treatment. The rearrangement joins TRBV27 to TRBJ1-2; D possibly corresponds to TRBD1 (5 bases). The CDR3 sequence is CASSNYGGGYGYTF. In DNA form, the CDR3 reads TGTGCCAGCAGCAACTACGGGGGGGGCTATGGCTACACCTTC.